This T cell receptor beta chain was found in a study of chemoradiotherapy in HPV16-positive cancers. Study-wide findings and caveats: Functional assays defining HPV-specific T cells used only a couple of HPV16-positive patients.

Assay used: immunoSEQ multiplex PCR; TCRdb lists only in-frame clones, some missing. The data hold about 35,000 clones, with over 80% observed a single time. Germline CDR1 and CDR2: MGHRA and YSYEKL. V dropped 6 bases and J dropped 2 bases, with 25 bases sitting between them. The CDR3 is 19 residues long. Samples were taken several times over chemoradiotherapy. About this clone itself: Its specificity is not known.

The origin of this receptor is a human donor with HPV-associated anogenital cancer. The material was blood, obtained from a patient who underwent chemoradiotherapy. The gene calls are TRBV4-1 and TRBJ2-2, with TRBD1 as a possible D gene (6 bases). The CDR3 DNA follows: TGCGCCAGCAGTCGCAGAAGATTCATCGGGGACACCAACACCGGGGAGCTGTTTTTT. This encodes CASSRRRFIGDTNTGELFF.